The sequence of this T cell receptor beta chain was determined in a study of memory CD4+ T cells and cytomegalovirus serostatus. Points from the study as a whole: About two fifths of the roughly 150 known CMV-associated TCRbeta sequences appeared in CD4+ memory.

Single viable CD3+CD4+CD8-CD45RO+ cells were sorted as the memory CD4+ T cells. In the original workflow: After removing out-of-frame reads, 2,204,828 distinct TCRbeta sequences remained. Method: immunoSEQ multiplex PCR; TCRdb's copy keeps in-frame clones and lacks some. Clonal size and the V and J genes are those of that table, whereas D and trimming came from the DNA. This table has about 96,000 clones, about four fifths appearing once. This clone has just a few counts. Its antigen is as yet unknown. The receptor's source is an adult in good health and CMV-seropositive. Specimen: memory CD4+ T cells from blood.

The CDR3 spells CASSLLRGARDEAFF. The CDR3 DNA sequence: TGTGCCAGCAGCTTACTCCGAGGGGCCCGCGATGAAGCTTTCTTT. The rearrangement joins TRBV7-9 to TRBJ1-1; D is possibly TRBD1 (5 bases). Germline V gene sequence: CDR1 SEHNR, CDR2 FQNEAQ (reference sequence). The CDR3 runs 15 residues. V lost 2 bases and J lost 7, with 17 bases in between. The full variable domain, its missing parts supplied by reference TRBV7-9 and TRBJ1-1, is DTGVSQNPRHKITKRGQNVTFRCDPISEHNRLYWYRQTLGQGPEFLTYFQNEAQLEKSRLLSDRFSAERPKGSFSTLEIQRTEQGDSAMYLCASSLLRGARDEAFFGQGTRLTVV.